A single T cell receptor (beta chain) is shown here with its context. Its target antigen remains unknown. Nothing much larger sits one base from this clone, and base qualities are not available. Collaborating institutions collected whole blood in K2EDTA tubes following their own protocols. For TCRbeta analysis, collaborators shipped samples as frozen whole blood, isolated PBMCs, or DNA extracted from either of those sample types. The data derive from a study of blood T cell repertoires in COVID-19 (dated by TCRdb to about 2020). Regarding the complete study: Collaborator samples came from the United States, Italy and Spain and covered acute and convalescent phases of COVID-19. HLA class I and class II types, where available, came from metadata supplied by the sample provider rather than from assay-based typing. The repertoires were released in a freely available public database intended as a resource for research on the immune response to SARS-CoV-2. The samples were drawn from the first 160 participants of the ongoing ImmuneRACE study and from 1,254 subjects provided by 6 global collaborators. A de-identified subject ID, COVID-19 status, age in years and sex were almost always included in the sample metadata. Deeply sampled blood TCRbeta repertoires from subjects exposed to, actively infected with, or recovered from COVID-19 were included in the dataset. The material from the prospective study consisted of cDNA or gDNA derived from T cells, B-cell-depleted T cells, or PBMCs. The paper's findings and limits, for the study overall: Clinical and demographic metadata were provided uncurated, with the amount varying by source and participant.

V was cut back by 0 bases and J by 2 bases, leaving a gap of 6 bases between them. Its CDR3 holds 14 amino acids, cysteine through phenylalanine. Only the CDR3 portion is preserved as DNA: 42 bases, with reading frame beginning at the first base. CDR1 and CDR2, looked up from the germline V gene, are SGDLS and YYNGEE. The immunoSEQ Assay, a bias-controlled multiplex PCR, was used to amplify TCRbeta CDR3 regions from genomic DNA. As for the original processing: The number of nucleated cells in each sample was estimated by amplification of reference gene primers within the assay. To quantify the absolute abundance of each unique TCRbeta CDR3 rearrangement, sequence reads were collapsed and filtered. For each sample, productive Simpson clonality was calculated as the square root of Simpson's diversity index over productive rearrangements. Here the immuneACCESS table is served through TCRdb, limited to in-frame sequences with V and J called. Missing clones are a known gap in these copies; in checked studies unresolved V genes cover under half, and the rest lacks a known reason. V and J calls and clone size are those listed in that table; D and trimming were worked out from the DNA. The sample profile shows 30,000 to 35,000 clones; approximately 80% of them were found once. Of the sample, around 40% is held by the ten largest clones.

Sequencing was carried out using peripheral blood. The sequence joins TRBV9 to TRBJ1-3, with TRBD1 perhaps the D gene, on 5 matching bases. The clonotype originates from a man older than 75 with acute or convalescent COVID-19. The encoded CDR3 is CASSVGRAGNTIYF. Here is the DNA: TGTGCCAGCAGCGTAGGCAGGGCTGGAAACACCATATATTTT.